Detailed here is one T cell receptor beta chain. Its antigen remains unidentified. Measured with immunoSEQ multiplex PCR; TCRdb has only the in-frame clones, and not every one. Among approximately 640,000 clones, around 90% were seen once, and the ten largest hold 30% to 40%. This entry is derived from a study of shared clonotypes between healthy human individuals. Study-level results: A few donors held about 5% of naive CD4 clonotypes in common.

Trimming stripped 6 bases from V and 2 bases from J, with 16 bases between. Germline loops: CDR1 SGHTS, CDR2 YDEGEE. This CDR3 region has 15 residues. The TCR originated in a man between 18 and 29 years old in good health. Some clones in this sample may be carry-over from other donors' samples. The V call is TRBV5-8, the J call TRBJ2-3; weak D call: TRBD2 (5 bases). Sequencing was carried out using memory CD8+ T cells from PBMCs. Subset denoted: CD45RO+ cells pooled with CCR7-negative TemRA cells. The CDR3 DNA reads as TGTGCCAGCATTCTAGAGGGCCATTTCACAGATACGCAGTATTTT. This translates into CASILEGHFTDTQYF.